The T cell receptor beta chain under discussion was sequenced for a study of CD8+ T cells in alopecia areata. The overall study: After 6 to 18 months of tofacitinib, follow-up continued 6 months off drug. The share of scalp area affected provided the severity score for treated patients. Study-level points and caveats: Many expanded lesional clones remained in scalp and blood on tofacitinib.

Sequencing templates came from extracted RNA that was reverse transcribed into cDNA. Assay used: immunoSEQ multiplex PCR; TCRdb lists only in-frame clones, some missing. Of 200,000 to 250,000 clones in the sample, around 65% were seen once. This clone was found a few times. Its specificity is not known. Treatment indicated: oral pan-JAK inhibitor, 5-10 mg twice daily. In alopecia areata patients, both lesional scalp punch biopsies and peripheral blood were collected. CDR1 MNHEY and CDR2 SVGAGI come from the germline V gene. Trimming removed 5 bases from V and 4 bases from J; junction bases left unmatched: 4. The CDR3 runs to 14 residues.

The sequenced sample was CD4+ T cells sorted from blood, obtained at week 4, from a patient treated with tofacitinib. The rearrangement joins TRBV6-5 to TRBJ1-5; 8 bases are shared with TRBD1. This receptor was obtained from a human donor with alopecia areata. The CDR3 DNA reads TGTGCCAGCAGTCCACAGGGGGGGAATCAGCCCCAGCATTTT. This translates into CASSPQGGNQPQHF.